This passage covers 31 T cell receptor beta chains from one sample sequenced in a study of T cell repertoires and HLA-DP antigens. Produced via immunoSEQ multiplex PCR; TCRdb's table is partial and in-frame only. The sample lists roughly 70,000 clones, around 80% seen once, with around 1.5% in the top ten. These receptors lack a known antigen. Sequenced: CD4+ T cells from PBMCs. The receptors were gathered from a man between 60 and 70 years old in good health and CMV-seronegative.

This clone was picked up a small number of times. The chain couples TRBV23-1 to TRBJ2-7; 7 bases map to TRBD1. TRBV23-1 is given ORF status, its function remaining uncertain. J was trimmed by 2 bases and V by 4 bases; bases with no gene match: 11. This CDR3 has 16 amino acids. The CDR3 reads CASSPHRDRITYEQYV. CDR3 coding DNA: TGCGCCAGCAGTCCCCACCGGGACAGAATCACCTACGAGCAGTACGTC.

Of note for this clone: One junction end disagrees with the germline gene, perhaps due to a read error. The chain has TRBV6-6 and TRBJ2-3; D is ambiguous. This CDR3 is built from 13 residues. Germline V gene sequence: CDR1 MNHNY, CDR2 SVGAGI (reference sequence). CDR3 loop: CASSLESTNTQFF. The CDR3 DNA is TGTGCCAGCAGTCTAGAGAGCACAAATACGCAGTTTTTT.

The gene calls are TRBV29-1 and TRBJ2-1; 9 bases line up with TRBD2. The CDR3 contains 13 residues. The germline V gene encodes CDR1 SQVTM and CDR2 ANQGSEA. Trimming cost V 7 bases and J 9 bases; bases outside gene matches: 10. The CDR3 DNA reads as TGCAGCGGGTCTCCGCTAGCGGGAACTGAGCAGTTCTTC. Translation gives CSGSPLAGTEQFF.

This chain joins TRBV9 and TRBJ2-5; no clear D gene. Germline CDR1 reads SGDLS; CDR2 reads YYNGEE. Trimming shortened V by 0 bases and J by 0 bases, and 9 bases separated the two germline ends. The CDR3 sequence is 15 residues long. For the CDR3, the DNA is TGTGCCAGCAGCGTAGGGGCGGCGAACCAAGAGACCCAGTACTTC. Translation: CASSVGAANQETQYF. Full variable domain (remainder filled in from reference TRBV9 and TRBJ2-5): DSGVTQTPKHLITATGQRVTLRCSPRSGDLSVYWYQQSLDQGLQFLIQYYNGEERAKGNILERFSAQQFPDLHSELNLSSLELGDSALYFCASSVGAANQETQYFGPGTRLLVL.

This chain uses TRBV7-9 with TRBJ1-6; the match to TRBD1 covers 7 bases. Germline trimming cut 4 bases from V and 7 bases from J; bases unmatched to any gene: 7. From germline, CDR1 is SEHNR and CDR2 FQNEAQ (reference sequence). The CDR3 consists of 15 residues. Here the CDR3 DNA reads TGTGCCAGCAGCTCATCGGACAGGCCGAATTCACCCCTCCACTTT. Residues: CASSSSDRPNSPLHF.

The chain uses TRBV5-1 and TRBJ2-5; D is perhaps TRBD2 (5 bases). V gave up 2 bases and J gave up 1 base, with 12 bases separating them. Per germline, CDR1 SGHRS and CDR2 YFSETQ. CDR3 length: 15 residues. The CDR3 reads CASSLDYLTQETQYF. Here the CDR3 DNA reads TGCGCCAGCAGCTTAGACTACCTAACCCAAGAGACCCAGTACTTC.

This chain uses TRBV6-5 with TRBJ2-5; TRBD1 aligns across 10 bases. With V trimmed by 6 bases and J by 1 base, 2 bases remained unmatched. The V gene's germline CDR1 is MNHEY and CDR2 SVGAGI. The CDR3 totals 14 residues. Here the CDR3 DNA reads TGTGCCAGCAGGAGGACAGGGGGCCAAGAGACCCAGTACTTC. Encoded protein: CASRRTGGQETQYF.

This chain links TRBV7-6 with TRBJ2-1; D may be TRBD2 (5 bases). Germline V gene sequence: CDR1 SGHVS, CDR2 FNYEAQ. The CDR3 consists of 17 residues. The ends were cut back, 0 bases at V and 9 bases at J, with 21 bases in the middle. The CDR3: CASSLASGRSRGGEQFF. In nucleotides, the CDR3 is TGTGCCAGCAGCTTAGCGAGCGGCAGGTCCCGTGGCGGTGAGCAGTTCTTC.

The gene calls are TRBV4-3 and TRBJ2-3; 12 bases are a match to TRBD2. Germline CDR1 is LGHNA and CDR2 is YSLEER. J was trimmed by 4 bases and V by 1 base; bases with no gene match: 3. The length of the CDR3 is 16 residues. The CDR3 nucleotides read TGCGCCAGCAGCCAAGGACTAGCGGGAGACGCAGATACGCAGTATTTT. It encodes CASSQGLAGDADTQYF.

There are a few counts of this clone. The V gene is TRBV11-2, the J gene TRBJ2-7, with D perhaps matching TRBD2 (6 bases). V lost 2 bases and J lost 0, with 11 bases in between. The CDR3 has 15 amino acids. Germline V CDR1 and CDR2: SGHAT, FQNNGV. The CDR3 DNA reads as TGTGCCAGCAGCTTATTCGGGGGATCCTCCTACGAGCAGTACGTC. Translation gives CASSLFGGSSYEQYV.

This clone was seen a few times. The gene calls are TRBV5-1 and TRBJ1-4, with D tentatively TRBD1 (6 bases). The length of the CDR3 is 16 residues. CDR1 and CDR2 from the germline V gene are SGHRS and YFSETQ. V was cut by 3 bases and J by 7 bases, with 19 bases left in between. CDR3 residues: CASSSGRGGRAEKLFF. CDR3 DNA: TGCGCCAGCAGCTCGGGAAGAGGGGGAAGGGCTGAAAAACTGTTTTTT.

This chain connects TRBV2 to TRBJ2-7; 7 nucleotides line up with TRBD1. Germline-derived CDR1 and CDR2 are SNHLY and FYNNEI. The trim removed 6 bases at V and 2 bases at J, leaving 4 bases unmatched. The CDR3 contains 13 residues. In nucleotides, the CDR3 is TGTGCCAGCAGGAGGGACAGAGCCTACGAGCAGTACTTC. Amino acids: CASRRDRAYEQYF.

CDR3 nucleotides: TGTGCCAGCAGCAGACAGGGGACCTCTGGAAACACCATATATTTT. Its protein product is CASSRQGTSGNTIYF. The chain uses TRBV6-5 and TRBJ1-3, with 8 bases that match TRBD1. The CDR3 covers 15 residues. Germline V gene lookup returns CDR1 MNHEY and CDR2 SVGAGI. Trimming at V came to 6 bases and at J to 0 bases, leaving 4 bases not matched to a gene.

The chain combines TRBV5-4 with TRBJ1-1, with 8 bases lining up with TRBD1. The CDR3 is 15 amino acids. The V segment lost 3 bases and the J segment 6 bases; nucleotides outside the gene matches: 10. The germline gives CDR1 SGHNT, CDR2 YYREEE (reference sequence). This CDR3 is CASSSPGGGTPEAFF. CDR3 nucleotide sequence: TGTGCCAGCAGCTCGCCAGGGGGCGGAACGCCTGAAGCTTTCTTT.

V gene TRBV29-1 combines with J gene TRBJ1-2; 9 bases agree with TRBD1. Losses at the gene ends were 6 bases for V and 0 bases for J; bases not matched to a gene: 2. The CDR3 sequence is 13 residues long. Germline CDR1 reads SQVTM; CDR2 reads ANQGSEA. This CDR3 is CSVGQGANYGYTF. Here the CDR3 DNA reads TGCAGCGTGGGACAGGGCGCTAACTATGGCTACACCTTC.

The rearrangement joins TRBV14 to TRBJ2-7; D unresolved. Deletions cut 0 bases from V and 6 bases from J, with 6 bases between. The germline V gene has CDR1 SGHDN and CDR2 FVKESK. This CDR3 is built from 12 residues. Written as DNA, the CDR3 is TGTGCCAGCAGCCAAGAGGGTGGCGAGCAGTACGTC. Amino acid sequence: CASSQEGGEQYV.

The chain has TRBV7-2 and TRBJ1-2, with TRBD1 matching 8 bases. The V and J ends lost 7 bases and 3 bases, in that order; junction bases with no gene match: 4. There are 13 residues in the CDR3. CDR1 and CDR2 (germline): SGHTA, FQGNSA. CDR3 loop: CASIEQGDYGYTF. CDR3 in DNA: TGTGCCAGCATCGAACAGGGGGACTATGGCTACACCTTC. Full variable domain (rest looked up from reference TRBV7-2 and TRBJ1-2): GAGVSQSPSNKVTEKGKDVELRCDPISGHTALYWYRQSLGQGLEFLIYFQGNSAPDKSGLPSDRFSAERTGGSVSTLTIQRTQQEDSAVYLCASIEQGDYGYTFGSGTRLTVV.

The chain carries TRBV7-3 and TRBJ1-1; 11 bases align to TRBD1. This CDR3 has 16 amino acids. In germline, CDR1 is SGHTA, CDR2 FQGTGA. After removal of 6 bases from V and 0 bases from J, the junction contained 6 bases not matched to a gene. The CDR3, as DNA: TGTGCCAGCAGGCGGACAGGGGGCAACATGAACACTGAAGCTTTCTTT. Residues: CASRRTGGNMNTEAFF.

The V and J genes are TRBV4-1 and TRBJ2-5, with a tentative D call TRBD2 (7 bases). This CDR3 spans 18 amino acids. Trimming stripped 0 bases from V and 1 base from J, with 18 bases between. Germline CDR1 MGHRA, CDR2 YSYEKL. CDR3 bases: TGCGCCAGCAGCCAAGAGGGGAGGGGGGCAGGGCCCCAAGAGACCCAGTACTTC. Amino acid sequence: CASSQEGRGAGPQETQYF.

The V call is TRBV5-6, the J call TRBJ2-3; D is uncertain. Trimming pared 1 base from V and 2 bases from J, leaving 8 bases between. The CDR3 has 14 residues. Germline V lookup: CDR1 SGHDT, CDR2 YYEEEE. The CDR3 sequence: CASSLSLSTDTQYF. The CDR3 coding sequence is TGTGCCAGCAGCTTGAGCCTGTCCACAGATACGCAGTATTTT.

V usage is TRBV5-1 and J usage is TRBJ1-1; 7 bases match TRBD1. CDR1 is SGHRS, CDR2 YFSETQ, per germline. CDR3 length: 13 residues. Trimming cost V 6 bases and J 7 bases; bases outside gene matches: 9. CDR3 bases: TGCGCCAGCAAAATCGACAGGGTCGGTGAAGCTTTCTTT. It encodes CASKIDRVGEAFF.

The chain uses TRBV12-5 and TRBJ2-3, with 8 nucleotides matching TRBD1. The CDR3 extends over 14 amino acids. Losses at the gene ends were 10 bases for V and 4 bases for J; bases not matched to a gene: 10. Germline CDR1 LGHNT, CDR2 FRNRAP. The DNA for the CDR3 is TGTGCTATAAGGACAGGGTGGGTCCCAGATACGCAGTATTTT. It encodes CAIRTGWVPDTQYF.

In DNA, the CDR3 is TGTGCCAGCAGCTCCGGACAGGGACCCACAGATACGCAGTATTTT. This gives the protein CASSSGQGPTDTQYF. The V call is TRBV7-2, the J call TRBJ2-3, with 8 bases identical to TRBD1. This CDR3 comprises 15 residues. Germline V gene sequence: CDR1 SGHTA, CDR2 FQGNSA. Losses at the gene ends were 4 bases for V and 2 bases for J; bases not matched to a gene: 5.

Here the CDR3 reads CASSLSHRGGTEAFF. The CDR3 DNA reads as TGTGCCAGCAGCTTATCACACAGGGGTGGTACTGAAGCTTTCTTT. The chain is built from TRBV13 and TRBJ1-1; 7 positions match TRBD1. Trimming cost V 2 bases and J 5 bases; bases outside gene matches: 8. There are 15 residues in the CDR3. Germline CDR1 PRHDT, CDR2 FYEKMQ (reference sequence). Using reference TRBV13 and TRBJ1-1 for the parts outside the CDR3, the full variable domain is AAGVIQSPRHLIKEKRETATLKCYPIPRHDTVYWYQQGPGQDPQFLISFYEKMQSDKGSIPDRFSAQQFSDYHSELNMSSLELGDSALYFCASSLSHRGGTEAFFGQGTRLTVV.

The V call is TRBV7-3, the J call TRBJ2-1; 14 bases are a match to TRBD2. The germline gives CDR1 SGHTA, CDR2 FQGTGA. This CDR3 region has 19 residues. Trimming cost V 4 bases and J 0 bases; bases outside gene matches: 8. CDR3 bases: TGTGCCAGCAGCTCACCGGGACTAGCGGGAGAGGGCTCCTACAATGAGCAGTTCTTC. Amino acids: CASSSPGLAGEGSYNEQFF. The full variable domain, its missing parts supplied by reference TRBV7-3 and TRBJ2-1, is GAGVSQTPSNKVTEKGKYVELRCDPISGHTALYWYRQSLGQGPEFLIYFQGTGAADDSGLPNDRFFAVRPEGSVSTLKIQRTERGDSAVYLCASSSPGLAGEGSYNEQFFGPGTRLTVL.

The chain combines TRBV30 with TRBJ1-2; no clear D gene. Trimming shortened V by 3 bases and J by 4 bases, and 27 bases separated the two germline ends. Looked up from germline, CDR1 is GTSNPN and CDR2 is SVGIG (reference sequence). The CDR3 covers 18 residues. Written as DNA, the CDR3 is TGTGCCTGGAGCTACTACGGAGGCAGAAGCCCGTCACTCTATGGCTACACCTTC. Amino acids: CAWSYYGGRSPSLYGYTF.

V usage is TRBV28 and J usage is TRBJ1-2; tentatively, D is TRBD1 (5 bases). V was clipped by 7 bases and J by 4 bases, with 16 bases between them. Germline CDR1 is MDHEN and CDR2 is SYDVKM. The CDR3 is 14 residues long. As DNA, the CDR3 is TGTGCCAGCACGAGACAGCCAAACTTCTATGGCTACACCTTC. Its protein is CASTRQPNFYGYTF.

This chain connects TRBV9 to TRBJ1-5; 10 nucleotides match TRBD1. The V segment lost 6 bases and the J segment 5 bases; nucleotides outside the gene matches: 5. Germline-derived CDR1 and CDR2 are SGDLS and YYNGEE. This CDR3 is built from 14 residues. The CDR3 here is CASTPGQGDQPQHF. The CDR3 bases are TGTGCCAGCACCCCCGGACAGGGGGATCAGCCCCAGCATTTT.

The J gene is TRBJ2-5, the V gene TRBV5-4; 9 bases align to TRBD1. The CDR3 runs to 14 residues. CDR1 and CDR2 from the germline V gene are SGHNT and YYREEE (reference sequence). The junction had 6 bases not matched to a gene; V was cut back by 4 bases and J by 5 bases. Here the CDR3 DNA reads TGTGCCAGCAGCCGGACAGGGGAGGGGGAGACCCAGTACTTC. Encoded protein: CASSRTGEGETQYF.

The V call is TRBV7-2, the J call TRBJ1-4; 7 positions agree with TRBD1. The length of the CDR3 is 16 residues. V lost 4 bases, J lost 4 bases, and 9 bases stayed unmatched. Per the germline V gene, CDR1 is SGHTA and CDR2 is FQGNSA. CDR3 DNA sequence: TGTGCCAGCAGCTCAGACAGGGATTCTGGTAATGAAAAACTGTTTTTT. This codes for CASSSDRDSGNEKLFF.

The CDR3 nucleotides are TGTGCCAGCAGCTTGGGGGGTCCCAATGAGCAGTTCTTC. It translates to CASSLGGPNEQFF. This rearrangement joins TRBV7-9 to TRBJ2-1; D perhaps matches TRBD2 (6 bases). This CDR3 contains 13 residues. V shed 3 bases and J shed 6 bases, with 9 bases lying between them. Germline lookup yields CDR1 SEHNR and CDR2 FQNEAQ (reference sequence).